This T cell receptor (beta chain) is from a study of blood T cell repertoires in COVID-19. On the study more broadly: COVID-19 samples, acute and convalescent, were from the United States, Italy and Spain.

In the authors' methods: How many nucleated cells were present was estimated from reference gene primer amplification. TCRdb's copy holds only in-frame clones and misses some; the assay was immunoSEQ multiplex PCR. Clone size and V and J calls were adopted from that table, with D and trimming inferred from the DNA. Counted here are about 89,000 clones, nearly 80% occurring once; the ten biggest clones make up 6.3%. The CDR3 is 19 amino acids. Material for sequencing was peripheral blood. The chain carries TRBV21-1 and TRBJ2-3; no DNA check was done on the table's D call, TRBD2. TRBV21-1 is a documented pseudogene. The clonotype was recovered from a man between 65 and 79 years old with COVID-19, enrolled during active disease. The CDR3 protein is CASATGKSGTDKITDTQYF. Here the CDR3 DNA reads TGTGCCAGCGCAACCGGAAAGAGCGGGACCGATAAAATTACAGATACGCAGTATTTT.